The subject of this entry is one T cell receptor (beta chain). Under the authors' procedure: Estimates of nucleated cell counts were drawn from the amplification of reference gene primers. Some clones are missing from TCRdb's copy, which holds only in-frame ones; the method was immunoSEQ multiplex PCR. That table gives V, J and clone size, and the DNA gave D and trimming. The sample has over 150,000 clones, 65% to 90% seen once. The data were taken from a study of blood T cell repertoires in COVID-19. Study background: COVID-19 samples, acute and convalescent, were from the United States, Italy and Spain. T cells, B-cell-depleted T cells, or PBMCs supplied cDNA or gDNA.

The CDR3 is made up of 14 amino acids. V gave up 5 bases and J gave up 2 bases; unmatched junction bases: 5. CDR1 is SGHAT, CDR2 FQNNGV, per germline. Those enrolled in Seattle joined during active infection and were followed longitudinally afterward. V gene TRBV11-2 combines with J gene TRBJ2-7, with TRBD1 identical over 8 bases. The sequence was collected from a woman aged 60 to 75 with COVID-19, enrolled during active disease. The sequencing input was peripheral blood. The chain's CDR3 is CASSRGQDPYEQYF. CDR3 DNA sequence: TGTGCCAGCAGCAGGGGACAGGATCCCTACGAGCAGTACTTC.